These 30 T cell receptor beta chains were sequenced from one sample in a study of radiotherapy plus CTLA-4 blockade in lung cancer (dated by TCRdb to 2017 to 2018). The library was obtained by the immunoSEQ multiplex PCR assay. The table comes from immuneACCESS by way of TCRdb, which keeps in-frame sequences with V and J called. Part of the clones is missing from these tables; in studies checked, under half for an unresolved V gene and the rest for unknown reasons. The sample profile shows 11,000 to 15,000 clones; around 87% of them were found once. About an eighth of the sample goes to the ten largest clones. This specimen was peripheral blood, taken from a patient treated with radiotherapy plus ipilimumab. These receptors were collected from a human donor with non-small cell lung cancer that progressed on radiotherapy plus ipilimumab. Some clones in this sample may be carry-over from other donors' samples.

This clone was detected only once. The chain couples TRBV7-8 to TRBJ2-2, with 10 bases fitting TRBD2. V lost 3 bases, J lost 4 bases, and 5 bases stayed unmatched. This CDR3 spans 16 amino acids. The germline V gene has CDR1 SGHVS and CDR2 FQNEAQ. In nucleotides, the CDR3 is TGTGCCAGCAGCTTGCTAGCGGGGGCCATCACCGGGGAGCTGTTTTTT. This sequence encodes CASSLLAGAITGELFF.

CDR3 in amino acids: CASSDSINEQFF. CDR3 bases: TGTGCCAGCAGTGACTCCATCAATGAGCAGTTCTTC. The gene calls are TRBV6-4 and TRBJ2-1; D unclear. The germline V and J ends were trimmed by 0 bases and 6 bases, with 3 bases remaining between them. Germline V lookup: CDR1 MRHNA, CDR2 SNTAGT. The CDR3 is 12 amino acids.

This sequence joins TRBV7-2 and TRBJ1-2; 7 bases agree with TRBD1. The CDR3 has 14 amino acids. Germline lookup yields CDR1 SGHTA and CDR2 FQGNSA. J gave up 5 bases and V 4 bases, and 7 bases lay outside the gene matches. The CDR3 DNA is TGTGCCAGCAGCTCCCGGACAGGAATTTATGGCTACACCTTC. It yields the protein CASSSRTGIYGYTF.

This rearrangement joins TRBV9 to TRBJ2-6, with 9 bases fitting TRBD2. The ends lost 1 base at V and 1 base at J; junction bases unmatched: 6. The germline V gene encodes CDR1 SGDLS and CDR2 YYNGEE. CDR3 size: 18 residues. This CDR3 reads CASSVNQAGGSGANVLTF. In DNA form, the CDR3 reads TGTGCCAGCAGCGTAAATCAAGCGGGGGGTTCTGGGGCCAACGTCCTGACTTTC. Based on the CDR3 plus reference TRBV9 and TRBJ2-6, the full variable domain is DSGVTQTPKHLITATGQRVTLRCSPRSGDLSVYWYQQSLDQGLQFLIQYYNGEERAKGNILERFSAQQFPDLHSELNLSSLELGDSALYFCASSVNQAGGSGANVLTFGAGSRLTVL.

This chain connects TRBV2 to TRBJ1-6, with no clear D. CDR1 is SNHLY and CDR2 is FYNNEI in the germline V gene. This CDR3 is 12 amino acids long. Trimming left V 8 bases short and J 4 bases short, with 6 bases between. CDR3 loop: CASRGYNSPLHF. In DNA form, the CDR3 reads TGTGCCAGCCGGGGATATAATTCACCCCTCCACTTT. Complete variable domain (other parts from reference TRBV2 and TRBJ1-6): EPEVTQTPSHQVTQMGQEVILRCVPISNHLYFYWYRQILGQKVEFLVSFYNNEISEKSEIFDDQFSVERPDGSNFTLKIRSTKLEDSAMYFCASRGYNSPLHFGNGTRLTVT.

This clone was counted between two and nine times. V usage is TRBV4-1 and J usage is TRBJ2-7; 9 bases match TRBD1. This CDR3 has 16 residues. Germline loops: CDR1 MGHRA, CDR2 YSYEKL. The V gene end was trimmed by 3 bases and the J gene end by 1 base; junction bases not matched to a gene: 7. The CDR3, as DNA: TGCGCCAGCAGCCAGGGACAGGGCTTTACGTCCTACGAGCAGTACTTC. Its translation is CASSQGQGFTSYEQYF.

This rearrangement joins TRBV6-8 to TRBJ2-7, with 9 bases matching TRBD1. V was clipped by 6 bases and J by 7 bases; unmatched bases: 13. This CDR3 comprises 15 residues. Germline values: CDR1 MNHGY, CDR2 SAAAGT. As DNA, the CDR3 is TGTGCCAGCAGCCTTCGGGGACAGGGCTCGGGAGAGCAGTACTTC. Translating gives CASSLRGQGSGEQYF.

The chain couples TRBV4-2 to TRBJ2-1; 7 bases match TRBD2. The trim removed 3 bases at V and 7 bases at J, leaving 3 bases unmatched. The CDR3 totals 13 residues. CDR1 LGHNA and CDR2 YNFKEQ come from the germline V gene. The CDR3 here is CASSHISGNEQFF. CDR3 coding DNA: TGTGCCAGCAGCCACATTAGCGGGAATGAGCAGTTCTTC.

The CDR3 here is CASSLSPGGRYGYTF. Here the CDR3 DNA reads TGTGCCAGCAGTTTATCTCCTGGGGGGAGGTATGGCTACACCTTC. The chain carries TRBV27 and TRBJ1-2; possible D gene TRBD1, 5 bases. Trimming stripped 0 bases from V and 5 bases from J, with 13 bases between. The CDR3 loop spans 15 amino acids. CDR1 is MNHEY, CDR2 SMNVEV, per germline (reference sequence).

The chain is built from TRBV27 and TRBJ2-1; possible D gene TRBD1, 5 bases. The CDR3 loop spans 14 amino acids. Deletions cut 3 bases from V and 9 bases from J, with 15 bases between. Germline CDR1 reads MNHEY; CDR2 reads SMNVEV (reference sequence). In DNA form, the CDR3 reads TGTGCCAGCAGTTTTCTCAGGGTCGCGGCTGAGCAGTTCTTC. It yields the protein CASSFLRVAAEQFF.

This clone was recorded only once. V gene TRBV30 combines with J gene TRBJ2-7; 7 nucleotides align to TRBD2. TRBJ2-4 explains the end of the DNA better; the J call may be wrong. This CDR3 is 15 amino acids long. In germline, CDR1 is GTSNPN, CDR2 SVGIG (reference sequence). The CDR3: CAWSGGGSAQSIQYF. As DNA, the CDR3 is TGTGCCTGGAGTGGCGGGGGTTCGGCCCAAAGCATTCAGTACTTC.

V is TRBV4-2 and J is TRBJ2-5; 8 bases fit TRBD1. TRBJ2-7 matches the DNA end more closely, so the J call is doubtful. Per germline, CDR1 LGHNA and CDR2 YNFKEQ. The CDR3 spans 14 residues. CDR3 protein: CASSDRTGTYEQYF. The CDR3 DNA is TGTGCCAGCAGCGACCGGACAGGGACCTACGAGCAGTACTTC.

The sample holds one count of this clone. The chain couples TRBV7-9 to TRBJ2-3, with TRBD2 as a possible D gene (6 bases). The CDR3 loop spans 14 amino acids. Trimming took off 3 bases at V and 0 bases at J, with 7 bases between the two ends. Germline values: CDR1 SEHNR, CDR2 FQNEAQ (reference sequence). In nucleotides, the CDR3 is TGTGCCAGCAGCTTTAGCGGTAGCACAGATACGCAGTATTTT. Translating it yields CASSFSGSTDTQYF.

V usage is TRBV18 and J usage is TRBJ2-1; D may be TRBD1 (5 bases). Per the germline V gene, CDR1 is KGHSH and CDR2 is LQKENI. The CDR3 totals 14 residues. V gave up 4 bases and J gave up 0 bases, with 7 bases separating them. In DNA, the CDR3 is TGTGCCAGCTCACAACAGGCCTCCTACAATGAGCAGTTCTTC. This translates into CASSQQASYNEQFF.

The chain couples TRBV28 to TRBJ2-7; TRBD2 is a possible D gene (7 bases). Per the germline V gene, CDR1 is MDHEN and CDR2 is SYDVKM. V gave up 3 bases and J gave up 2 bases, with 14 bases separating them. CDR3 length equals 15 residues. CDR3 coding DNA: TGTGCCAGCAGTTTTCGGGGGGCCTTAGCCTACGAGCAGTACTTC. Its protein product is CASSFRGALAYEQYF. The variable domain in full, with the rest retrieved from reference TRBV28 and TRBJ2-7, is DVKVTQSSRYLVKRTGEKVFLECVQDMDHENMFWYRQDPGLGLRLIYFSYDVKMKEKGDIPEGYSVSREKKERFSLILESASTNQTSMYLCASSFRGALAYEQYFGPGTRLTVT.

V usage is TRBV21-1 and J usage is TRBJ1-2. TRBV21-1 represents a pseudogene. The CDR3 spans 14 residues. The CDR3, as DNA: TGTGCCAACCTGGGGAGGCCTTCTAACTATGGCTACACCTTC. This sequence encodes CANLGRPSNYGYTF.

V is TRBV9 and J is TRBJ1-5; possible D gene TRBD1, 5 bases. V lost 2 bases, J lost 4 bases, and 16 bases lay in between. Germline V gives CDR1 SGDLS, CDR2 YYNGEE. The CDR3 spans 16 residues. Here the CDR3 reads CASSVRKRRGNQPQHF. The CDR3 DNA reads as TGTGCCAGCAGCGTGCGGAAAAGAAGGGGAAATCAGCCCCAGCATTTT.

This clone was detected only once. The gene calls are TRBV5-8 and TRBJ1-1, with TRBD1 identical over 7 bases. The V gene's germline CDR1 is SGHTS and CDR2 YDEGEE. The CDR3 has 15 residues. The trim removed 2 bases at V and 0 bases at J, leaving 4 bases unmatched. CDR3 sequence reads: CASSLRTGVNTEAFF. CDR3 nucleotide sequence: TGTGCCAGCAGCTTAAGGACAGGCGTGAACACTGAAGCTTTCTTT.

The table lists this clone with a few counts. The identical CDR3 is also encoded by other nucleotide sequences in the sample. The chain carries TRBV7-2 and TRBJ2-1, with D tentatively TRBD1 (5 bases). Germline V CDR1 and CDR2: SGHTA, FQGNSA. The CDR3 covers 13 residues. Trimming removed 5 bases at V and 5 bases at J, with 10 bases between. DNA for the CDR3: TGTGCCAGCAGCGCTGGACACAACAATGAGCAGTTCTTC. Its translation: CASSAGHNNEQFF.

V gene TRBV19 combines with J gene TRBJ1-4; a weak D match, TRBD1 (6 bases). This CDR3 is built from 15 residues. V was pared by 6 bases and J by 7 bases, with 18 bases between. Germline V gene lookup returns CDR1 LNHDA and CDR2 SQIVND (reference sequence). The CDR3 DNA follows: TGTGCCAGTAGGACAGACCGGGACACCCTTGAAAAACTGTTTTTT. This sequence encodes CASRTDRDTLEKLFF.

The chain employs TRBV18 and TRBJ1-6, with D possibly being TRBD1 (5 bases). CDR1 and CDR2 from the germline V gene are KGHSH and LQKENI. V shed 3 bases and J shed 8 bases, with 11 bases lying between them. CDR3 length: 14 residues. CDR3 DNA: TGTGCCAGCTCACCTGGAGGGACCGATTCACCCCTCCACTTT. Its protein product is CASSPGGTDSPLHF. Variable domain in full (rest from reference TRBV18 and TRBJ1-6): NAGVMQNPRHLVRRRGQEARLRCSPMKGHSHVYWYRQLPEEGLKFMVYLQKENIIDESGMPKERFSAEFPKEGPSILRIQQVVRGDSAAYFCASSPGGTDSPLHFGNGTRLTVT.

This clone turned up a few times. This chain links TRBV5-1 with TRBJ2-7; 7 positions agree with TRBD1. CDR3 length equals 13 residues. V gave up 5 bases and J gave up 3 bases; unmatched junction bases: 5. The germline V gene has CDR1 SGHRS and CDR2 YFSETQ. The CDR3 region has the DNA TGCGCCAGCAGTCCGGGACAGCACTACGAGCAGTACTTC. Encoded protein: CASSPGQHYEQYF.

The genes are TRBV7-9 and TRBJ2-3; TRBD2 aligns across 7 bases. The length of the CDR3 is 16 residues. Losses at the gene ends were 4 bases for V and 0 bases for J; bases not matched to a gene: 7. Germline CDR1 SEHNR, CDR2 FQNEAQ (reference sequence). This chain's CDR3 is CASSSGLDASTDTQYF. The CDR3 DNA follows: TGTGCCAGCAGCTCAGGACTAGATGCTAGCACAGATACGCAGTATTTT.

This clone was counted between two and nine times. The chain couples TRBV4-1 to TRBJ1-6; 9 bases are shared with TRBD1. In germline, CDR1 is MGHRA, CDR2 YSYEKL. The CDR3 is made up of 15 amino acids. V lost 4 bases, J lost 5 bases, and 3 bases stayed unmatched. CDR3 DNA sequence: TGCGCCAGCAGCCGACGGGACAGGGATAATTCACCCCTCCACTTT. The encoded protein is CASSRRDRDNSPLHF.

V gene TRBV7-9 combines with J gene TRBJ2-1; 14 bases align to TRBD2. Germline V gene lookup returns CDR1 SEHNR and CDR2 FQNEAQ (reference sequence). V shed 5 bases and J 9 bases; nucleotides not matched to a gene: 6. The CDR3 covers 15 residues. The CDR3 nucleotides are TGTGCCAGCAGCCTTACCGGACTAGCGGGAGGTGAGCAGTTCTTC. This gives the protein CASSLTGLAGGEQFF. Combining the CDR3 with reference TRBV7-9 and TRBJ2-1 gives the whole variable domain DTGVSQNPRHKITKRGQNVTFRCDPISEHNRLYWYRQTLGQGPEFLTYFQNEAQLEKSRLLSDRFSAERPKGSFSTLEIQRTEQGDSAMYLCASSLTGLAGGEQFFGPGTRLTVL.

The chain recombines TRBV5-1 with TRBJ2-3, with D tentatively TRBD1 (7 bases). The CDR3 covers 15 residues. V lost 2 bases and J 0 bases, leaving 10 bases between the germline ends. Germline V gene data show CDR1 as SGHRS and CDR2 as YFSETQ. CDR3 nucleotides: TGCGCCAGCAGCTTCAGGGGGGCTAGCACAGATACGCAGTATTTT. As protein: CASSFRGASTDTQYF. Complete variable domain (other parts from reference TRBV5-1 and TRBJ2-3): KAGVTQTPRYLIKTRGQQVTLSCSPISGHRSVSWYQQTPGQGLQFLFEYFSETQRNKGNFPGRFSGRQFSNSRSEMNVSTLELGDSALYLCASSFRGASTDTQYFGPGTRLTVL.

The chain has TRBV5-1 and TRBJ2-3; 13 bases map to TRBD2. With 3 bases clipped from V and 4 bases from J, the junction kept 11 bases outside the gene matches. The V gene's germline CDR1 is SGHRS and CDR2 YFSETQ. The CDR3 has 18 residues. The CDR3 loop reads CASSSYGLAGEYPDTQYF. CDR3 in DNA: TGCGCCAGCAGCTCCTATGGACTAGCGGGAGAATATCCAGATACGCAGTATTTT.

This chain's CDR3 is CASSFGSGGANVLTF. Here the CDR3 DNA reads TGTGCCAGCAGCTTCGGGAGCGGTGGGGCCAACGTCCTGACTTTC. The V and J genes are TRBV7-9 and TRBJ2-6, with D possibly TRBD2 on 6 matching bases. CDR1 and CDR2 (germline): SEHNR, FQNEAQ (reference sequence). V dropped 3 bases and J dropped 3 bases, with 9 bases sitting between them. CDR3 length equals 15 residues.

The V call is TRBV18, the J call TRBJ1-1; the match to TRBD1 covers 7 bases. This CDR3 is 14 amino acids long. The junction had 4 bases not matched to a gene; V was cut back by 5 bases and J by 1 base. The germline V gene encodes CDR1 KGHSH and CDR2 LQKENI. CDR3 residues: CASSANRGNTEAFF. In DNA, the CDR3 is TGTGCCAGCTCAGCAAACAGGGGGAACACTGAAGCTTTCTTT.

The J gene is TRBJ2-2, the V gene TRBV12-2; TRBD2 is the table's D call, not checked against the DNA. TRBV12-2 is annotated as a pseudogene. The CDR3 is 18 residues long. Written as DNA, the CDR3 is TGTGCAAGTCGCTCCCCGGCGGGGTGGCGGGAATACACCGGGGAGCTGTTTTTT. The encoded protein is CASRSPAGWREYTGELFF.